A selection of T cell receptor beta chains follows, all from one sample in a study of T cells in localized non-small cell lung cancer. Produced via immunoSEQ multiplex PCR; TCRdb's table is partial and in-frame only. The sample contains approximately 45,000 clones, around 86% of which appear only once. This specimen was peripheral blood mononuclear cells, taken before any cancer treatment. These receptors all stem from a man between 40 and 70 years old with stage III lung adenocarcinoma. CDR3s include the opening cysteine and the closing phenylalanine or tryptophan. The D gene is left open where the match is weak. Clone size appears in some rows only: once, few, many, or a class for an expanded clone.

clone size,D gene,V gene,J gene,CDR3 DNA,CDR3 protein
NA,NA,TRBV6-6,TRBJ2-7,TGTGCCAGCAGTTACTCGGTGGCGACAGGCGAGCAGTACTTC,CASSYSVATGEQYF
NA,NA,TRBV20-1,TRBJ2-5,TGCAGTGCTTGGGATCAAGAGACCCAGTACTTC,CSAWDQETQYF
NA,TRBD1,TRBV27,TRBJ2-1,TGTGCCAGCAGTTTTATCGTGGACAGGGGGAATGAGCAGTTCTTC,CASSFIVDRGNEQFF
once,TRBD2,TRBV7-6,TRBJ2-1,TGTGCCAGCAGCGATAGCGGGGGGGCCTGGGATGAGCAGTTCTTC,CASSDSGGAWDEQFF
NA,TRBD1,TRBV25-1,TRBJ2-5,TGTGCCAGCAGTGTGACAGGGGGCGCGGTGGAGACCCAGTACTTC,CASSVTGGAVETQYF
once,TRBD2,TRBV10-3,TRBJ2-5,TGTGCCACCAGAGTAGCGGGCCAAGAGACCCAGTACTTC,CATRVAGQETQYF
NA,TRBD1,TRBV11-2,TRBJ2-7,TGTGCCAGCAGCCTTACAGGGGACGAGCAGTACTTC,CASSLTGDEQYF
NA,NA,TRBV7-2,TRBJ2-2,TGTGCCAGCAGTAGTGACAGAACCGGGGAGCTGTTTTTT,CASSSDRTGELFF
NA,TRBD1,TRBV5-6,TRBJ2-3,TGTGCCAGCAGCCGAACGGGACAGGGGGCTGGTTATACGCAGTATTTT,CASSRTGQGAGYTQYF
NA,TRBD2,TRBV15,TRBJ2-1,TGTGCCACCAGCAGAGTGGGCGGGGGGGCCTACAATGAGCAGTTCTTC,CATSRVGGGAYNEQFF
NA,NA,TRBV30,TRBJ1-2,TGTGCCTGGAGCCCAATCGGGACGAAGAACTATGGCTACACCTTC,CAWSPIGTKNYGYTF
NA,TRBD2,TRBV10-3,TRBJ2-2,TGTGCCATCAGTGCACCTAGCGGGGGGGCGTACACCGGGGAGCTGTTTTTT,CAISAPSGGAYTGELFF
NA,TRBD1,TRBV6-5,TRBJ1-2,TGTGCCAGCAGCCCTACCCGGACAGGGGCCTATGGCTACACCTTC,CASSPTRTGAYGYTF
NA,NA,TRBV5-1,TRBJ2-1,TGCGCCAGCAGGCCGACTGGGTCCAGGGACAATGAGCAGTTCTTC,CASRPTGSRDNEQFF
NA,NA,TRBV6-6,TRBJ2-1,TGTGCCAGCGCCTACAGGAGCTCCTACAATGAGCAGTTCTTC,CASAYRSSYNEQFF
once,TRBD1,TRBV6-6,TRBJ1-6,TGCCGACCAGGGGGTAATTCACCCCTCCACTTT,CRPGGNSPLHF
NA,TRBD1,TRBV5-1,TRBJ2-2,TGCGCCAGCAGCTTAGGACAGGGAGGCAGGGAGCTGTTTTTT,CASSLGQGGRELFF
NA,NA,TRBV5-6,TRBJ1-2,TGTGCCAGCAGCTTGGTAGGTCGACCCTATGGCTACACCTTC,CASSLVGRPYGYTF
NA,TRBD1,TRBV7-2,TRBJ2-7,TGTGCCAGCAGCTTAGCAGGGGGCAACGAGCAGTACTTC,CASSLAGGNEQYF
few,NA,TRBV15,TRBJ2-7,TGTGCCACCAGCAGAGATGTGTCGGGGCCGGGCGAGCAGTACTTC,CATSRDVSGPGEQYF
few,NA,TRBV29-1,TRBJ2-3,TGCAGCGCCGTCCCGATAGGCTCCAGCACAGATACGCAGTATTTT,CSAVPIGSSTDTQYF
NA,NA,TRBV19,TRBJ1-3,TGTGCCAGTAGTACCTCCGGTCGAAACACCATATATTTT,CASSTSGRNTIYF
NA,NA,TRBV7-9,TRBJ2-7,TGTGCCAGTATCAGCTTAGTAGGGGGTGACTACGAGCAGTACTTC,CASISLVGGDYEQYF
few,NA,TRBV6-1,TRBJ2-7,TGTGCCAGCAGGCTAACAGCGACCTACGAGCAGTACTTC,CASRLTATYEQYF
once,TRBD2,TRBV5-1,TRBJ2-5,TGCGCCAGCAGCCCAACTAGCGCTGTCGGGACCCAGTACTTC,CASSPTSAVGTQYF
NA,TRBD2,TRBV2,TRBJ2-2,TGTGCCAGCAGACAAGGGACTAGCGGGGAGCTGTTTTTT,CASRQGTSGELFF
NA,NA,TRBV5-1,TRBJ1-4,TGCGCCAGCAGCTTGGAGGGCAGCGTTAATGAAAAACTGTTTTTT,CASSLEGSVNEKLFF
NA,NA,TRBV30,TRBJ1-2,TGTGCCTGCAGGATTTCGGACTATGGCTACACCTTC,CACRISDYGYTF
NA,TRBD1,TRBV6-6,TRBJ1-6,TGTGCCAGCAGGGAGACAGGGGGCACATCACCCCTCCACTTT,CASRETGGTSPLHF
NA,NA,TRBV6-5,TRBJ1-6,TGTGCCAGCAGTTCATTACCATCTAATAATTCACCCCTCCACTTT,CASSSLPSNNSPLHF
NA,NA,TRBV30,TRBJ2-7,TGTGCCTGGAGTATAAGGGAAGAGCAGTACTTC,CAWSIREEQYF
NA,NA,TRBV2,TRBJ2-1,TGTGCCAGCAGTTTCACGGGGGCGTACAATGAGCAGTTCTTC,CASSFTGAYNEQFF
NA,NA,TRBV11-2,TRBJ1-1,TGTGCCAGCAGTCCTAGAGGGGGGTTTACTGAAGCTTTCTTT,CASSPRGGFTEAFF
NA,NA,TRBV6-5,TRBJ2-7,TGTGCCAGCAGTTACTCGATTATGGTCTCCTACGAGCAGTACTTC,CASSYSIMVSYEQYF
NA,NA,TRBV5-1,TRBJ2-1,TGTGCCAGCAGCTTCCGTCTGAGCTCCTACAATGAGCAGTTCTTC,CASSFRLSSYNEQFF
NA,NA,TRBV10-3,TRBJ2-6,TGTGCCACCGAGGACGCGGACTCTGGGGCCAACGTCCTGACTTTC,CATEDADSGANVLTF
NA,TRBD2,TRBV7-2,TRBJ2-4,TGTGCCAGCAGCATACTAGCGGGGGCAGGAAACATTCAGTACTTC,CASSILAGAGNIQYF
NA,TRBD1,TRBV6-5,TRBJ1-4,TGTGCCAGCAGCCGGGACAGGGTGGGTGAAAAACTGTTTTTT,CASSRDRVGEKLFF
NA,TRBD1,TRBV6-6,TRBJ1-3,TGTGCCGTAAGGAGGGACAGCTCTGGAAACACCATATATTTT,CAVRRDSSGNTIYF
NA,NA,TRBV14,TRBJ2-1,TGTGCCAGCAGCCAAGTAAATAGTGAGCAGTTCTTC,CASSQVNSEQFF